The rows below give T cell receptor beta chains drawn from one sample of a study of memory CD4+ T cells and cytomegalovirus serostatus. The assay was immunoSEQ multiplex PCR, and TCRdb's table has in-frame clones only and misses some. The table includes 45,000 to 60,000 clones, about 83% detected once. Sequencing used memory CD4+ T cells from blood. All receptors derive from an adult in good health and CMV-seropositive. Both conserved end residues are part of each CDR3. The listing skips clone size in some rows; elsewhere it reads once, few, many or a size class.

V gene: TRBV27; clone size: NA; J gene: TRBJ1-2; CDR3 protein: CASSLTGVGYTF
V gene: TRBV6-5; clone size: NA; J gene: TRBJ1-2; CDR3 protein: CASSSGGYGYTF
V gene: TRBV4-2; clone size: NA; J gene: TRBJ2-1; CDR3 protein: CASSTIAGSSYNEQFF
V gene: TRBV4-3; clone size: NA; J gene: TRBJ1-4; CDR3 protein: CASSQDWDRGGEKLFF
V gene: TRBV6-1; clone size: once; J gene: TRBJ1-2; CDR3 protein: CASSVWTSDNYGYTF
V gene: TRBV5-6; clone size: NA; J gene: TRBJ2-3; CDR3 protein: CASSFPRSGSMGDTQYF
V gene: TRBV11-2; clone size: NA; J gene: TRBJ2-2; CDR3 protein: CASRQLRTGELFF
V gene: TRBV5-4; clone size: once; J gene: TRBJ1-1; CDR3 protein: CASSLGRLDTEAFF
V gene: TRBV7-3; clone size: NA; J gene: TRBJ1-6; CDR3 protein: CASSLGHGGPNSPLHF
V gene: TRBV7-9; clone size: NA; J gene: TRBJ1-1; CDR3 protein: CASSPRQGLNTEAFF
V gene: TRBV5-4; clone size: NA; J gene: TRBJ1-2; CDR3 protein: CASSLGGGNYGYTF
V gene: TRBV28; clone size: NA; J gene: TRBJ1-3; CDR3 protein: CASSFEQGKTGNTIYF
V gene: TRBV11-1; clone size: NA; J gene: TRBJ1-1; CDR3 protein: CASSLDGATGNNNEAFF
V gene: TRBV7-9; clone size: once; J gene: TRBJ2-2; CDR3 protein: CASSSPSDYTGELFF
V gene: TRBV27; clone size: NA; J gene: TRBJ1-2; CDR3 protein: CASSLKGDYGYTF
V gene: TRBV2; clone size: NA; J gene: TRBJ1-1; CDR3 protein: CAGGEGNTEAFF
V gene: TRBV5-4; clone size: once; J gene: TRBJ1-1; CDR3 protein: CASSLEDSYTEAFF
V gene: TRBV19; clone size: NA; J gene: TRBJ1-2; CDR3 protein: CASKPTQGAIGYTF
V gene: TRBV4-2; clone size: NA; J gene: TRBJ1-1; CDR3 protein: CASSQTPRGPEAFF
V gene: TRBV5-1; clone size: NA; J gene: TRBJ2-3; CDR3 protein: CASSSNTDTQYF
V gene: TRBV6-5; clone size: few; J gene: TRBJ1-1; CDR3 protein: CASQDRSNTEAFF
V gene: TRBV7-3; clone size: NA; J gene: TRBJ2-2; CDR3 protein: CASSPRYLSTTSGTTGELFF
V gene: TRBV2; clone size: NA; J gene: TRBJ2-5; CDR3 protein: CATLAGLKETQYF
V gene: TRBV18; clone size: NA; J gene: TRBJ2-7; CDR3 protein: CASSFPGIMEQYF
V gene: TRBV6-6; clone size: NA; J gene: TRBJ2-5; CDR3 protein: CASSYLGLQETQYF